The 16 T cell receptor beta chains presented below share a single source sample, sequenced in a study of blood T cell repertoires in COVID-19. Sequencing was performed with immunoSEQ multiplex PCR; in TCRdb, only in-frame clones are kept and a portion is missing. The table lists over 25,000 clones, approximately 85% of them singletons. Material: peripheral blood. The receptors derive from a human donor in a cohort sampled during active COVID-19.

This clone is labeled medium-sized. This sequence joins TRBV2 and TRBJ1-1; D not certain. V gave up 3 bases and J gave up 8 bases, with 10 bases separating them. This CDR3 is built from 12 residues. CDR1 SNHLY and CDR2 FYNNEI come from the germline V gene. CDR3 amino acids: CASSEEPREAFF. As DNA, the CDR3 is TGTGCCAGCAGTGAGGAACCCAGGGAAGCTTTCTTT.

This clone has a single count. The J gene is TRBJ2-1, the V gene TRBV30, with 8 nucleotides matching TRBD2. CDR3 length: 13 amino acids. V was pared by 1 base and J by 10 bases, with 6 bases of the junction left unmatched. In germline, CDR1 is GTSNPN, CDR2 SVGIG (reference sequence). DNA of the CDR3: TGTGCCTGGAGTGCAAGCGGGGGCCTCGAGCAGTTCTTC. It encodes CAWSASGGLEQFF.

This chain links TRBV7-3 with TRBJ2-3; TRBD1 agrees at 9 bases. CDR3 length: 16 residues. With V trimmed by 4 bases and J by 3 bases, 8 bases remained unmatched. Germline V lookup: CDR1 SGHTA, CDR2 FQGTGA. CDR3 region: CASSSRQGVGTDTQYF. The CDR3 nucleotides read TGTGCCAGCAGCTCCAGACAGGGGGTCGGAACAGATACGCAGTATTTT. The full variable domain, with the rest looked up from reference TRBV7-3 and TRBJ2-3, is GAGVSQTPSNKVTEKGKYVELRCDPISGHTALYWYRQSLGQGPEFLIYFQGTGAADDSGLPNDRFFAVRPEGSVSTLKIQRTERGDSAVYLCASSSRQGVGTDTQYFGPGTRLTVL.

This chain joins TRBV5-1 and TRBJ2-3; unclear D gene. Germline V gives CDR1 SGHRS, CDR2 YFSETQ. The CDR3 contains 12 residues. The germline V and J ends were trimmed by 2 bases and 2 bases, with 3 bases remaining between them. CDR3 sequence reads: CASSFNTDTQYF. In nucleotides, the CDR3 is TGCGCCAGCAGCTTTAACACAGATACGCAGTATTTT.

The chain combines TRBV9 with TRBJ2-1, with 11 bases that match TRBD2. Trimming cost V 0 bases and J 9 bases; bases outside gene matches: 8. The CDR3 has 16 residues. In germline, CDR1 is SGDLS, CDR2 YYNGEE. CDR3 sequence reads: CASSVEASGGSGEQFF. The CDR3 DNA is TGTGCCAGCAGCGTAGAGGCTAGCGGGGGGTCGGGTGAGCAGTTCTTC.

This chain uses TRBV5-1 with TRBJ2-1; D is uncertain. This CDR3 spans 16 amino acids. The germline V and J ends were trimmed by 2 bases and 0 bases, with 12 bases remaining between them. Germline V gene data show CDR1 as SGHRS and CDR2 as YFSETQ. The CDR3 loop reads CASSLTVAASYNEQFF. The DNA for the CDR3 is TGCGCCAGCAGCTTAACCGTAGCCGCCTCCTACAATGAGCAGTTCTTC. Filled out from reference TRBV5-1 and TRBJ2-1, the complete variable domain reads KAGVTQTPRYLIKTRGQQVTLSCSPISGHRSVSWYQQTPGQGLQFLFEYFSETQRNKGNFPGRFSGRQFSNSRSEMNVSTLELGDSALYLCASSLTVAASYNEQFFGPGTRLTVL.

This chain links TRBV7-6 with TRBJ2-7; D is undetermined. The CDR3 sequence is 13 residues long. Per germline, CDR1 SGHVS and CDR2 FNYEAQ. V lost 1 base, J lost 4 bases, and 8 bases lay in between. The DNA of the CDR3 is TGTGCCAGCAGCTTAGAGGCAGGATACGAGCAGTACTTC. Its translation: CASSLEAGYEQYF.

The chain has TRBV2 and TRBJ1-1; D may be TRBD1 (5 bases). The CDR3 has 14 residues. Germline V gene data show CDR1 as SNHLY and CDR2 as FYNNEI. Trimming cost V 1 base and J 3 bases, with 9 bases left between them. The CDR3 DNA sequence: TGTGCCAGCAGTGAAGGGCAGGGATACACTGAAGCTTTCTTT. Translated: CASSEGQGYTEAFF. Based on the CDR3 plus reference TRBV2 and TRBJ1-1, the full variable domain is EPEVTQTPSHQVTQMGQEVILRCVPISNHLYFYWYRQILGQKVEFLVSFYNNEISEKSEIFDDQFSVERPDGSNFTLKIRSTKLEDSAMYFCASSEGQGYTEAFFGQGTRLTVV.

The V call is TRBV27, the J call TRBJ1-1; TRBD1 agrees at 7 bases. The CDR3 length is 14 residues. V lost 6 bases to trimming and J lost 2 bases; unmatched junction nucleotides: 6. CDR1 MNHEY and CDR2 SMNVEV come from the germline V gene (reference sequence). The CDR3 DNA follows: TGTGCCAGCAGCCGCGGGGACAGAAACACTGAAGCTTTCTTT. It codes for CASSRGDRNTEAFF.

V and J are TRBV29-1 and TRBJ1-2; D might be TRBD1 (5 bases). Between the trimmed V and J ends, which lost 6 bases and 5 bases, there was a span of 13 bases. The germline CDR1 and CDR2 sequences are SQVTM and ANQGSEA. This CDR3 contains 12 residues. The CDR3 nucleotides are TGCAGCGTCAATGGGGGGAGATATGGCTACACCTTC. Translated: CSVNGGRYGYTF.

V is TRBV4-2 and J is TRBJ1-1, with D possibly matching TRBD1 (5 bases). The germline V gene encodes CDR1 LGHNA and CDR2 YNFKEQ. CDR3 length: 15 amino acids. Deletions cut 1 base from V and 5 bases from J, with 14 bases between. The CDR3 DNA reads as TGTGCCAGCAGCCAAGCCCAGGGCGTTGAAACTGAAGCTTTCTTT. Protein sequence: CASSQAQGVETEAFF.

The V gene is TRBV10-3, the J gene TRBJ2-3; a possible D gene is TRBD1 (6 bases). Trimming removed 4 bases from V and 2 bases from J, with 10 bases in between. The CDR3 loop spans 14 amino acids. Looked up from germline, CDR1 is ENHRY and CDR2 is SYGVKD. The CDR3 nucleotides are TGTGCCATCAGTGGTGTGGGGGCCACAGATACGCAGTATTTT. It encodes CAISGVGATDTQYF.

The chain has TRBV5-8 and TRBJ2-7; 9 positions match TRBD1. The CDR3 spans 14 residues. In germline, CDR1 is SGHTS, CDR2 YDEGEE. V lost 3 bases and J lost 5; bases outside the gene matches: 6. The CDR3 sequence: CASSWTGDPHEQYF. For the CDR3, the DNA is TGTGCCAGCAGCTGGACAGGGGACCCCCACGAGCAGTACTTC.

This clone occurred a few times. The chain employs TRBV18 and TRBJ2-5, with 8 bases lining up with TRBD2. V shed 5 bases, J shed 3 bases, and the junction held 8 bases outside the gene matches. Germline lookup yields CDR1 KGHSH and CDR2 LQKENI. The CDR3 has 15 residues. In DNA form, the CDR3 reads TGTGCCAGCTCAACCTCCGGAGCGGGGGAAGAGACCCAGTACTTC. Its translation: CASSTSGAGEETQYF.

The DNA of the CDR3 is TGCGCCAGCAGCCAAGGGAGGGCCGTAAGCACAGATACGCAGTATTTT. It yields the protein CASSQGRAVSTDTQYF. The V gene is TRBV4-1, the J gene TRBJ2-3; the D gene is possibly TRBD2 (6 bases). Trimming took off 1 base at V and 0 bases at J, with 11 bases between the two ends. The CDR3 runs 16 residues. Germline V gene sequence: CDR1 MGHRA, CDR2 YSYEKL.

The rearrangement uses TRBV9 and TRBJ1-1, with 7 bases that match TRBD1. The junction had 9 bases not matched to a gene; V was cut back by 0 bases and J by 7 bases. The CDR3 spans 15 residues. Germline V gene sequence: CDR1 SGDLS, CDR2 YYNGEE. The CDR3 DNA reads TGTGCCAGCAGCGTAGTGGGGGGACGGACAGGTGAAGCTTTCTTT. Protein: CASSVVGGRTGEAFF.